This T cell receptor beta chain was recovered during a study of blood T cells in healthy people across ages. Study outcomes and limitations: Unsorted PBMC input precluded a conclusive naive versus antigen-experienced comparison. TCR beta diversity, measured per million T cells, fell in a roughly linear way with age.

Alongside a J-beta primer mix, a sample-barcoded 5' primer served in a second PCR lasting roughly 7 to 11 cycles. TCRdb independently ran MiXCR on the 5' RACE reads; one entry per CDR3 protein. The repertoire holds about a million distinct CDR3 sequences, with around two fifths as singletons. This CDR3 spans 16 amino acids. The germline V gene has CDR1 SEHNR and CDR2 FQNEAQ (reference sequence). V was shortened by 0 bases and J by 0 bases, with 11 bases between the two germline ends. Those donating, healthy Caucasian individuals from Russia, were aged roughly 6 to 90. This clonotype was observed a handful of times. Its specificity is not known.

This chain joins TRBV7-9 and TRBJ1-1; no reliable D call. The sample consisted of blood. The TCR sequence derives from a man between 18 and 29 years old in good health. In nucleotides, the CDR3 is TGTGCCAGCAGCTTAGCCCCATTGGGAATGAACACTGAAGCTTTCTTT. Amino acids: CASSLAPLGMNTEAFF. Full variable domain (rest looked up from reference TRBV7-9 and TRBJ1-1): DTGVSQNPRHKITKRGQNVTFRCDPISEHNRLYWYRQTLGQGPEFLTYFQNEAQLEKSRLLSDRFSAERPKGSFSTLEIQRTEQGDSAMYLCASSLAPLGMNTEAFFGQGTRLTVV.